Listed below are T cell receptor beta chains from one sample, sequenced in a study of blood T cell repertoires in COVID-19. Data came from immunoSEQ multiplex PCR; TCRdb stores just in-frame clones and leaves some out. The data contain 360,000 or so clones, roughly 90% of them seen just once; the ten biggest clones take up about 0.94%. The sample comprised PBMCs or T cells enriched from blood (not recorded which). These receptors were obtained from a woman aged 25-40 years who had been exposed to COVID-19. Both conserved end residues are part of each CDR3. D genes are given only for firm matches. Not all rows give a size; the values are once, few, many and, for expanded clones, a class.

>TRBD1|.|TRBJ1-2|14|TRBV3-1/TRBV3-2
TGTGCCAGCAGCCAGGAGCAGGGGGTCTATGGCTACACCTTC
CASSQEQGVYGYTF
>TRBD1|.|TRBJ2-7|14|TRBV6-5
TGTGCCAGCAGTCCAGGGGGCACTTGGTACGAGCAGTACTTC
CASSPGGTWYEQYF
>TRBD2|once|TRBJ2-5|15|TRBV28
TGTGCCAGCAGACAACCCGCGGGAGGAGGAGAGACCCAGTACTTC
CASRQPAGGGETQYF
>.|.|TRBJ1-1|13|TRBV7-8
TGTGCCAGCAGCTTCCTCAGGGGCACTGAAGCTTTCTTT
CASSFLRGTEAFF
>TRBD2|.|TRBJ2-2|16|TRBV9
TGTGCCAGCAGCCCCCTAGCGGGAGGCCTCACCGGGGAGCTGTTTTTT
CASSPLAGGLTGELFF
>.|.|TRBJ2-2|13|TRBV5-1
TGCGCCAGCAGCCCGGACTGGACCGGGGAGCTGTTTTTT
CASSPDWTGELFF
>.|few|TRBJ2-1|14|TRBV3-1/TRBV3-2
TGTGCCAGCAGCCCGGACTTCACCTACAATGAGCAGTTCTTC
CASSPDFTYNEQFF
>TRBD1|.|TRBJ2-6|17|TRBV18
TGTGCCAGCTCACCAACAGGGGGCGCAGTTGGGGCCAACGTCCTGACTTTC
CASSPTGGAVGANVLTF
>.|few|TRBJ1-2|12|TRBV20-1
TGCAGTGCTAGTAGAGAAATTACGGGCTACACCTTC
CSASREITGYTF
>.|.|TRBJ1-5|18|TRBV12-1
TGTGCCAGCAGCGGTGGGGACAGGGTAGCCTATAGCAATCAGCCCCAGCATTTT
CASSGGDRVAYSNQPQHF
>.|.|TRBJ1-2|14|TRBV28
TGTGCCAGCAGTGGGTACAGAGACCACTATGGCTACACCTTC
CASSGYRDHYGYTF
>TRBD2|.|TRBJ2-7|15|TRBV7-9
TGTGCCAGCAGCCCTGGTGGCGGGAGTTACGACGAGCAGTACTTC
CASSPGGGSYDEQYF
>.|.|TRBJ2-3|16|TRBV6-5
TGTGCCAGCAGTTACTCGGGTAGGCACCTCGGGGATACGCAGTATTTT
CASSYSGRHLGDTQYF
>TRBD2|.|TRBJ2-3|16|TRBV28
TGTGCCAGCAGACCCCGACTAGCGGGAGCTTTAGATACGCAGTATTTT
CASRPRLAGALDTQYF
>.|.|TRBJ2-1|15|TRBV27
TGTGCCAGCAGTTTAGATCATAGCTCCTACAATGAGCAGTTCTTC
CASSLDHSSYNEQFF
>TRBD1|.|TRBJ1-2|14|TRBV11-2
TGTGCCAGCAGCGCAACGACAGGGAGCTATGGCTACACCTTC
CASSATTGSYGYTF
>.|.|TRBJ1-2|14|TRBV7-8
TGTGCCAGCAGCTTAGGTCCGGACAGCTATGGCTACACCTTC
CASSLGPDSYGYTF
>TRBD2|.|TRBJ2-7|15|TRBV5-6
TGTGCCAGCACTGACGGGACTAGGCATTGGCACGAGCAGTACTTC
CASTDGTRHWHEQYF
>.|.|TRBJ1-1|13|TRBV18
TGTGCCAGCTCCATTACAGAGAACACTGAAGCTTTCTTT
CASSITENTEAFF
>.|.|TRBJ1-2|13|TRBV24-1
TGTGCCACCAGTGATCCCGGACAGCTGGGCTACACCTTC
CATSDPGQLGYTF
>.|.|TRBJ2-7|12|TRBV3-1/TRBV3-2
TGTGCCAGCGCCCGGGGTTCCTACGAGCAGTACTTC
CASARGSYEQYF
>TRBD1|.|TRBJ1-4|17|TRBV3-1/TRBV3-2
TGTGCCAGCAGCCAACCGGGACAGGGTCCGACAGGTGAAAAACTGTTTTTT
CASSQPGQGPTGEKLFF
>TRBD2|.|TRBJ2-3|14|TRBV3-1/TRBV3-2
TGTGCCAGCAGCAGGACTAGCGGCACAGATACGCAGTATTTT
CASSRTSGTDTQYF
>TRBD1|.|TRBJ2-5|14|TRBV18
TGTGCCAGCTCACTAGGACAGGACAAGGAGACCCAGTACTTC
CASSLGQDKETQYF
>TRBD1|.|TRBJ1-4|12|TRBV3-1/TRBV3-2
TGTGCCAGCAGCATCCGACAGGGCGAGGTGTTTTTT
CASSIRQGEVFF
>.|once|TRBJ2-5|13|TRBV28
TGTGCCAGCTCCATTACCGGGGAAGAGACCCAGTACTTC
CASSITGEETQYF
>TRBD2|.|TRBJ2-1|15|TRBV2
TGTGCCAGCTGCACGACTAGCGGGAGGGAGAGTGAGCAGTTCTTC
CASCTTSGRESEQFF
>.|.|TRBJ2-3|11|TRBV5-1
TGCGCCAGCAGCTCCAGGGATACGCAGTATTTT
CASSSRDTQYF
>.|.|TRBJ2-1|14|TRBV2
TGTGCCAGCAGTGAAAGAGACTTTAACAATGAGCAGTTCTTC
CASSERDFNNEQFF
>TRBD1|few|TRBJ1-2|15|TRBV5-4
TGTGCCAGCAGCGGCGGGACAGCGAACGTCTATGGCTACACCTTC
CASSGGTANVYGYTF
>.|.|TRBJ1-5|15|TRBV7-8
TGTGCCAGCAGCTTCCGTGGACAGAAGGATCAGCCCCAGCATTTT
CASSFRGQKDQPQHF
>TRBD1|once|TRBJ2-5|14|TRBV6-5
TGTGCCAGCAGTACCGGACAGGGAGTGGAGACCCAGTACTTC
CASSTGQGVETQYF
>TRBD1|.|TRBJ2-5|14|TRBV24-1
TGTGCCACCAGTGCGGGGACAGGGGGGGAGACCCAGTACTTC
CATSAGTGGETQYF
>.|.|TRBJ1-2|12|TRBV5-1
TGCGCCAGCAGCTTGGACAGAAATGGCTACACCTTC
CASSLDRNGYTF
>TRBD1|few|TRBJ1-2|13|TRBV9
TGTGCCAGCAGCGCGACAGGGACGAGGGGCTACACCTTC
CASSATGTRGYTF
>.|.|TRBJ2-1|15|TRBV3-1/TRBV3-2
TGTGCCAGCAGCCAAGTCGAGGGCCTTAGGAATGAGCAGTTCTTC
CASSQVEGLRNEQFF
>.|.|TRBJ2-1|14|TRBV6-5
TGTGCCAGCAGCCAACCCTGGCCGAACAATGAGCAGTTCTTC
CASSQPWPNNEQFF
>.|once|TRBJ1-1|13|TRBV10-3
TGTGCCATCAGAAATACAGCAAACACTGAAGCTTTCTTT
CAIRNTANTEAFF
>TRBD1|once|TRBJ1-5|16|TRBV18
TGTGCCAGCTCACCACCGGGACAGGGTTCGAATCAGCCCCAGCATTTT
CASSPPGQGSNQPQHF
>TRBD1|.|TRBJ2-7|14|TRBV27
TGTGCCAGCAGTCTGGGGACAGATTACTACGAGCAGTACTTC
CASSLGTDYYEQYF
>.|few|TRBJ2-1|11|TRBV10-2
TGCGCCAGCACGGTTTACAATGAGCAGTTCTTC
CASTVYNEQFF
>.|.|TRBJ2-2|14|TRBV10-3
TGTGCCATCAAGGCCAGGACGAACACCGGGGAGCTGTTTTTT
CAIKARTNTGELFF
>.|.|TRBJ1-1|13|TRBV27
TGTGCCAGCATTAACAGGTTGAACACTGAAGCTTTCTTT
CASINRLNTEAFF
>.|.|TRBJ2-1|16|TRBV2
TGTGCCAGCAGTGACGCGCCGGGACTTGTTGACAATGAGCAGTTCTTC
CASSDAPGLVDNEQFF
>.|.|TRBJ2-2|18|TRBV7-9
TGTGCCAGCACCACATCCCGGGACATCTCCGTCCTCACCGGGGAGCTGTTTTTT
CASTTSRDISVLTGELFF
>TRBD2|.|TRBJ2-3|13|TRBV12-3/TRBV12-4
TGTGCCAGCAGTTTCGGGAGGGGAGTAAGGCCGGATTTT
CASSFGRGVRPDF
>TRBD1|.|TRBJ2-7|15|TRBV5-1
TGCGCCAGCTCAACCTTAGGGGGCTTCTCCTACGAGCAGTACTTC
CASSTLGGFSYEQYF
>.|once|TRBJ1-2|14|TRBV3-1/TRBV3-2
TGTGCCAGCAGCCAAGACCCCTCTAACTATGGCTACACCTTC
CASSQDPSNYGYTF
>TRBD1|.|TRBJ1-3|18|TRBV5-8
TGTGCCAGCAGCTCCTCCTGGGACAGCCTAAATACTGGAAACACCATATATTTT
CASSSSWDSLNTGNTIYF
>.|.|TRBJ2-5|14|TRBV19
TGTGCCAGTAGTATCATCGTCACTCAAGAGACCCAGTACTTC
CASSIIVTQETQYF
>.|.|TRBJ2-7|13|TRBV5-1
TGCGCCAGCCATCAACCTAATGCCTACGAGCAGTACTTC
CASHQPNAYEQYF